This is a list of T cell receptor beta chains from one sample in a study of blood T cell repertoires in COVID-19. Assay used: immunoSEQ multiplex PCR; TCRdb lists only in-frame clones, some missing. The repertoire holds 80,000 to 100,000 clones, with over 85% as singletons. The material sequenced was peripheral blood. The receptors were sampled from a human donor with COVID-19, enrolled during active disease. The donor label of this sample is uncertain. The CDR3 runs from the conserved cysteine through the conserved F or W. Fields, in order: V gene, clone size, D gene, J gene, CDR3 protein, CDR3 DNA. A D gene is named only where the DNA matches it firmly. The listing skips clone size in some rows; elsewhere it reads once, few, many or a size class.

v_gene: TRBV4-2; abundance: .; d_gene: .; j_gene: TRBJ1-5; CDR3aa: CASSQTDGTSQPQHF; CDR3nt: TGTGCCAGCAGCCAAACGGACGGGACAAGTCAGCCCCAGCATTTT
v_gene: TRBV6-5; abundance: .; d_gene: .; j_gene: TRBJ1-2; CDR3aa: CASIPGEGLYGYTF; CDR3nt: TGTGCCAGCATCCCAGGGGAGGGATTATATGGCTACACCTTC
v_gene: TRBV5-1; abundance: .; d_gene: .; j_gene: TRBJ2-5; CDR3aa: CASSLSETQYF; CDR3nt: TGCGCCAGCAGCTTGTCTGAGACCCAGTACTTC
v_gene: TRBV18; abundance: .; d_gene: TRBD1; j_gene: TRBJ1-1; CDR3aa: CASSLDRQGSTEAFF; CDR3nt: TGTGCCAGCTCACTGGATCGACAGGGGAGCACTGAAGCTTTCTTT
v_gene: TRBV27; abundance: .; d_gene: TRBD2; j_gene: TRBJ2-7; CDR3aa: CASSLSGSGLEQYF; CDR3nt: TGTGCCAGCAGTTTAAGCGGGAGCGGGCTCGAGCAGTACTTC
v_gene: TRBV6-5; abundance: .; d_gene: .; j_gene: TRBJ1-6; CDR3aa: CASKRRGNSPLHF; CDR3nt: TGTGCCAGCAAAAGGCGCGGGAATTCACCCCTCCACTTT
v_gene: TRBV10-1; abundance: few; d_gene: TRBD2; j_gene: TRBJ2-5; CDR3aa: CASSPGGEQETQYF; CDR3nt: TGCGCCAGCAGCCCCGGGGGGGAGCAAGAGACCCAGTACTTC
v_gene: TRBV6-5; abundance: .; d_gene: .; j_gene: TRBJ1-1; CDR3aa: CASRLRTDEAFF; CDR3nt: TGTGCCAGCAGGCTAAGGACAGATGAAGCTTTCTTT
v_gene: TRBV30; abundance: .; d_gene: .; j_gene: TRBJ1-2; CDR3aa: CAWSVQGGYGYTF; CDR3nt: TGTGCCTGGAGTGTACAGGGTGGGTATGGCTACACCTTC
v_gene: TRBV19; abundance: .; d_gene: TRBD1; j_gene: TRBJ1-5; CDR3aa: CASGTDSNQPQHF; CDR3nt: TGTGCCAGTGGGACAGACAGCAATCAGCCCCAGCATTTT
v_gene: TRBV12-3/TRBV12-4; abundance: .; d_gene: TRBD1; j_gene: TRBJ1-1; CDR3aa: CASGQGRDTEAFF; CDR3nt: TGTGCCAGTGGACAGGGGCGGGACACTGAAGCTTTCTTT
v_gene: TRBV11-2; abundance: .; d_gene: .; j_gene: TRBJ1-1; CDR3aa: CASSLETSVNTEAFF; CDR3nt: TGTGCCAGCAGCTTAGAGACCAGCGTGAACACTGAAGCTTTCTTT
v_gene: TRBV7-9; abundance: .; d_gene: .; j_gene: TRBJ2-3; CDR3aa: CASSLGDSSGTQYF; CDR3nt: TGTGCCAGCAGCTTAGGGGACTCGTCAGGTACGCAGTATTTT
v_gene: TRBV11-2; abundance: .; d_gene: .; j_gene: TRBJ2-7; CDR3aa: CASSLDHETGYEQYF; CDR3nt: TGTGCCAGCAGCTTAGATCATGAGACAGGCTACGAGCAGTACTTC
v_gene: TRBV5-1; abundance: .; d_gene: TRBD2; j_gene: TRBJ2-3; CDR3aa: CASSLALAGARGTQYF; CDR3nt: TGCGCCAGCAGCTTGGCGCTAGCGGGGGCACGCGGTACGCAGTATTTT
v_gene: TRBV28; abundance: once; d_gene: TRBD1; j_gene: TRBJ1-2; CDR3aa: CASSPGGRGPNTLYGYTF; CDR3nt: TGTGCCAGCAGCCCAGGGGGCAGGGGCCCTAATACGCTCTATGGCTACACCTTC
v_gene: TRBV6-5; abundance: .; d_gene: TRBD1; j_gene: TRBJ1-1; CDR3aa: CASSPGTGWSTEAFF; CDR3nt: TGTGCCAGCAGTCCCGGGACAGGCTGGAGTACTGAAGCTTTCTTT
v_gene: TRBV7-8; abundance: .; d_gene: TRBD1; j_gene: TRBJ1-1; CDR3aa: CASSWGTDPRTEAFF; CDR3nt: TGTGCCAGCAGCTGGGGGACAGACCCAAGGACTGAAGCTTTCTTT
v_gene: TRBV6-5; abundance: .; d_gene: .; j_gene: TRBJ2-7; CDR3aa: CASSSPGAPTKGQYF; CDR3nt: TGTGCCAGCAGTTCTCCAGGGGCTCCTACGAAGGGGCAGTACTTC
v_gene: TRBV20-1; abundance: .; d_gene: .; j_gene: TRBJ1-1; CDR3aa: CRVQGYTEAFF; CDR3nt: TGCAGGGTACAGGGTTACACTGAAGCTTTCTTT
v_gene: TRBV12-5; abundance: .; d_gene: .; j_gene: TRBJ2-2; CDR3aa: CASGLVRGPEKAGELFF; CDR3nt: TGTGCTAGTGGTTTGGTCAGGGGCCCCGAGAAAGCCGGGGAGCTGTTTTTT
v_gene: TRBV3-1/TRBV3-2; abundance: once; d_gene: .; j_gene: TRBJ2-2; CDR3aa: CASSQSANTGELFF; CDR3nt: TGTGCCAGCAGCCAATCAGCGAACACCGGGGAGCTGTTTTTT
v_gene: TRBV6-5; abundance: .; d_gene: .; j_gene: TRBJ2-4; CDR3aa: CASSYSPRDVNIQYF; CDR3nt: TGTGCCAGCAGTTACTCGCCTCGGGATGTGAACATTCAGTACTTC
v_gene: TRBV2; abundance: .; d_gene: .; j_gene: TRBJ1-1; CDR3aa: CASSDFRKNTEAFF; CDR3nt: TGTGCCAGCAGTGATTTCCGTAAGAACACTGAAGCTTTCTTT
v_gene: TRBV20-1; abundance: once; d_gene: .; j_gene: TRBJ1-2; CDR3aa: CSAPDWLGYTF; CDR3nt: TGCAGTGCCCCCGACTGGCTCGGCTACACCTTC
v_gene: TRBV6-5; abundance: .; d_gene: .; j_gene: TRBJ2-1; CDR3aa: CASTRGYNNEQFF; CDR3nt: TGTGCCAGCACCAGGGGCTATAACAATGAGCAGTTCTTC
v_gene: TRBV19; abundance: .; d_gene: .; j_gene: TRBJ1-5; CDR3aa: CASSIDWAGDQPQHF; CDR3nt: TGTGCCAGTAGTATAGATTGGGCAGGGGATCAGCCCCAGCATTTT
v_gene: TRBV6-5; abundance: .; d_gene: .; j_gene: TRBJ2-7; CDR3aa: CASSLSQGTFSYEQYF; CDR3nt: TGTGCCAGCAGTTTATCGCAGGGGACCTTCTCCTACGAGCAGTACTTC
v_gene: TRBV3-1/TRBV3-2; abundance: .; d_gene: TRBD1; j_gene: TRBJ1-2; CDR3aa: CASRHRDSSYGYTF; CDR3nt: TGTGCCAGCAGGCATCGGGACAGTTCCTATGGCTACACCTTC
v_gene: TRBV6-5; abundance: .; d_gene: .; j_gene: TRBJ1-2; CDR3aa: CASSPGHPNYGYTF; CDR3nt: TGTGCCAGCAGTCCGGGACACCCTAACTATGGCTACACCTTC
v_gene: TRBV10-3; abundance: .; d_gene: .; j_gene: TRBJ2-3; CDR3aa: CAITGDGDTQYF; CDR3nt: TGTGCCATCACAGGGGACGGAGATACGCAGTATTTT
v_gene: TRBV5-6; abundance: few; d_gene: .; j_gene: TRBJ2-5; CDR3aa: CASSLGGPEYF; CDR3nt: TGTGCCAGCAGCTTAGGGGGACCCGAGTACTTC
v_gene: TRBV27; abundance: .; d_gene: .; j_gene: TRBJ2-3; CDR3aa: CASSFAGSTDTQYF; CDR3nt: TGTGCCAGCAGTTTTGCGGGAAGCACAGATACGCAGTATTTT
v_gene: TRBV7-9; abundance: .; d_gene: .; j_gene: TRBJ1-5; CDR3aa: CASSPGTNNQPQHF; CDR3nt: TGTGCCAGCAGTCCCGGGACAAACAATCAGCCCCAGCATTTT
v_gene: TRBV6-5; abundance: .; d_gene: TRBD1; j_gene: TRBJ1-2; CDR3aa: CAGGASGGMYGYTF; CDR3nt: TGTGCCGGGGGCGCGTCAGGGGGCATGTATGGCTACACCTTC
v_gene: TRBV7-2; abundance: .; d_gene: .; j_gene: TRBJ2-3; CDR3aa: CASSSPSTDTQYF; CDR3nt: TGTGCCAGCAGCTCCCCTAGCACAGATACGCAGTATTTT
v_gene: TRBV30; abundance: .; d_gene: .; j_gene: TRBJ1-5; CDR3aa: CAWTARLNGQPQHF; CDR3nt: TGTGCCTGGACCGCCAGGTTGAACGGACAGCCCCAGCATTTT
v_gene: TRBV12-3/TRBV12-4; abundance: .; d_gene: TRBD1; j_gene: TRBJ1-2; CDR3aa: CASSFTGGGGYTF; CDR3nt: TGTGCCAGCAGTTTTACAGGGGGCGGTGGCTACACCTTC
v_gene: TRBV6-4; abundance: .; d_gene: TRBD1; j_gene: TRBJ2-1; CDR3aa: CASSPTGEDEQFF; CDR3nt: TGTGCCAGCAGCCCGACAGGGGAGGATGAGCAGTTCTTC
v_gene: TRBV10-1; abundance: .; d_gene: .; j_gene: TRBJ2-2; CDR3aa: CASSDWTENTGELFF; CDR3nt: TGCGCCAGCAGTGACTGGACAGAGAACACCGGGGAGCTGTTTTTT
v_gene: TRBV19; abundance: .; d_gene: TRBD1; j_gene: TRBJ2-2; CDR3aa: CASSITGGLTGELFF; CDR3nt: TGTGCCAGTAGTATAACAGGGGGCCTCACCGGGGAGCTGTTTTTT
v_gene: TRBV9; abundance: few; d_gene: .; j_gene: TRBJ2-1; CDR3aa: CASSGNPTPDNEQFF; CDR3nt: TGTGCCAGCAGCGGAAATCCTACGCCGGACAATGAGCAGTTCTTC
v_gene: TRBV18; abundance: .; d_gene: .; j_gene: TRBJ2-2; CDR3aa: CASSPPTAVTGELFF; CDR3nt: TGTGCCAGCTCACCACCCACGGCGGTCACCGGGGAGCTGTTTTTT
v_gene: TRBV18; abundance: .; d_gene: TRBD1; j_gene: TRBJ1-2; CDR3aa: CASSTNTGERYGYTF; CDR3nt: TGTGCCAGCTCAACAAATACAGGGGAACGCTATGGCTACACCTTC